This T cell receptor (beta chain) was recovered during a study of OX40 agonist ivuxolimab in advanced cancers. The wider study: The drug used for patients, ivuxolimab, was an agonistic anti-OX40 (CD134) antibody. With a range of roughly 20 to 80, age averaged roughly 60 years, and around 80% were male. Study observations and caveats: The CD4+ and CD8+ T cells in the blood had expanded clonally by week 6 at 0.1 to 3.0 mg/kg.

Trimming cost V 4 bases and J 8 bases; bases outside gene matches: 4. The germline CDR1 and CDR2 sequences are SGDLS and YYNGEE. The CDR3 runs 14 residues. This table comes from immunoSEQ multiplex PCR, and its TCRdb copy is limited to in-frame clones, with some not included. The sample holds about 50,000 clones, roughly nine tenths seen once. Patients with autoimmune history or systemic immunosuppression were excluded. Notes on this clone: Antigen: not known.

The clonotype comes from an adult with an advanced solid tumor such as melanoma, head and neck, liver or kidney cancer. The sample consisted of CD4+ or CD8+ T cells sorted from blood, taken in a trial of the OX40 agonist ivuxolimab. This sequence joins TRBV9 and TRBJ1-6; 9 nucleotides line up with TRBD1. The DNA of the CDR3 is TGTGCCAGCAGCCCCGGGACAGGGTATTCACCCCTCCACTTT. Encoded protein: CASSPGTGYSPLHF.